Reported below is one T cell receptor beta chain. TRBV12-4/TRBJ1-2 clonotypes were amplified with adaptor-ligated barcode primers. Each CDR3 protein is one row after TCRdb ran MiXCR on the multiplex PCR reads. Among 1,100 to 1,500 distinct CDR3 sequences listed, 15% to 20% were seen once. The V and J ends lost 5 bases and 4 bases respectively, with 20 bases between them. The CDR3 is 16 amino acids. The TCR sequence derives from a female donor with breast cancer. The sequenced sample was naive CD4+ T cells sorted from blood. Subset defined: naive CD4+ T cells, CD4+CD45RA+CD25-. V gene TRBV12-3 or TRBV12-4 combines with J gene TRBJ1-2; D might be TRBD1 (5 bases). CDR3 amino acids: CASSASRDEDVYGYTF. The CDR3 coding sequence is TGTGCCAGCAGTGCCAGCAGGGATGAGGACGTCTATGGCTACACCTTC.